This T cell receptor (beta chain) is from a study of blood T cell repertoires in COVID-19. The germline V and J ends were trimmed by 0 bases and 1 base, with 12 bases remaining between them. This CDR3 has 16 residues. The germline gives CDR1 SGHDN, CDR2 FVKESK. Assay used: immunoSEQ multiplex PCR; TCRdb lists only in-frame clones, some missing. The top ten clones hold 1% to 1.5% of a sample with about 360,000 clones, around 87% of them seen once. V and J are TRBV14 and TRBJ2-5; tentative D call: TRBD2 (6 bases). The receptor comes from a man younger than 45 who had recovered from COVID-19. The source material was PBMCs or T cells enriched from blood (not recorded which). CDR3: CASSQDRETVQETQYF. CDR3 DNA: TGTGCCAGCAGCCAAGACCGGGAGACAGTCCAAGAGACCCAGTACTTC.